The 18 T cell receptor beta chains listed next were all sequenced from one sample in a study of shared clonotypes between healthy human individuals. Using immunoSEQ multiplex PCR, the repertoire was profiled, and TCRdb retains in-frame clones only, with some absent. Of approximately 1,500,000 clones in the sample, roughly 98% were seen once. The sequenced material came from naive CD4+ T cells sorted from blood. Specified subset: CD45RA+ positively selected. The receptors here all came from a man aged 25 to 45 in good health.

V gene TRBV2 combines with J gene TRBJ1-5, with D perhaps TRBD1 (6 bases). V shed 7 bases and J shed 2 bases, with 15 bases lying between them. Per the germline V gene, CDR1 is SNHLY and CDR2 is FYNNEI. CDR3 length equals 15 residues. For the CDR3, the DNA is TGTGCCAGCACCAATGACAGGCTCGGCAATCAGCCCCAGCATTTT. Protein product: CASTNDRLGNQPQHF.

The chain links TRBV29-1 to TRBJ1-1; TRBD1 matches at 9 bases. Germline V lookup: CDR1 SQVTM, CDR2 ANQGSEA. Trimming took 4 bases from V and 6 from J; bases not matched to a gene: 9. The CDR3 sequence is 14 residues long. As DNA, the CDR3 is TGCAGCGTTGGCAACACAGGGGGCAGGGCTGAAGCTTTCTTT. Its translation: CSVGNTGGRAEAFF.

The V call is TRBV5-5, the J call TRBJ2-5; 8 bases map to TRBD1. Germline CDR1 SGHKS, CDR2 YYEKEE (reference sequence). CDR3 length: 15 residues. Germline trimming cut 4 bases from V and 6 bases from J; bases unmatched to any gene: 11. CDR3 in DNA: TGTGCCAGCAGCCTTCGGACAGGGACGGTGAAGACCCAGTACTTC. Translated, it gives CASSLRTGTVKTQYF.

Comments on this clone: This sample includes further DNA sequences coding for the same CDR3. The V and J genes are TRBV7-9 and TRBJ2-7; D remains ambiguous. Trimming pared 2 bases from V and 2 bases from J, leaving 4 bases between. The CDR3 runs to 12 residues. In germline, CDR1 is SEHNR, CDR2 FQNEAQ (reference sequence). Here the CDR3 DNA reads TGTGCCAGCAGCTTATCCACCTACGAGCAGTACTTC. Translating it yields CASSLSTYEQYF.

This chain links TRBV5-4 with TRBJ2-7; 8 nucleotides line up with TRBD1. In germline, CDR1 is SGHNT, CDR2 YYREEE (reference sequence). This CDR3 has 14 residues. With V trimmed by 3 bases and J by 7 bases, 9 bases remained unmatched. CDR3: CASSWGTGVQEQYF. The CDR3 nucleotides read TGTGCCAGCAGCTGGGGGACAGGCGTCCAGGAGCAGTACTTC.

This clone has just one count. The chain links TRBV4-1 to TRBJ2-7; 10 positions agree with TRBD1. Trimming took 3 bases from V and 0 from J; bases not matched to a gene: 2. CDR3 length: 15 residues. Germline CDR1 MGHRA, CDR2 YSYEKL. CDR3 in DNA: TGCGCCAGCAGCCAGGGGACAGGGGTCTCCTACGAGCAGTACTTC. The encoded protein is CASSQGTGVSYEQYF.

The genes are TRBV5-4 and TRBJ2-7, with TRBD1 matching 9 bases. The CDR3 totals 15 residues. CDR1 and CDR2 from the germline V gene are SGHNT and YYREEE (reference sequence). V lost 0 bases to trimming and J lost 3 bases; unmatched junction nucleotides: 4. The CDR3 loop is CASSLGTGADYEQYF. CDR3 coding DNA: TGTGCCAGCAGCTTGGGGACAGGGGCGGACTACGAGCAGTACTTC. Full variable domain (rest looked up from reference TRBV5-4 and TRBJ2-7): ETGVTQSPTHLIKTRGQQVTLRCSSQSGHNTVSWYQQALGQGPQFIFQYYREEENGRGNFPPRFSGLQFPNYSSELNVNALELDDSALYLCASSLGTGADYEQYFGPGTRLTVT.

This chain links TRBV18 with TRBJ2-7; 15 bases map to TRBD2. Germline V gene sequence: CDR1 KGHSH, CDR2 LQKENI. V shed 3 bases and J 4 bases; nucleotides not matched to a gene: 4. The CDR3 contains 16 residues. CDR3 in amino acids: CASSPSGLAGGYEQYF. The DNA for the CDR3 is TGTGCCAGCTCACCCTCGGGACTAGCGGGAGGTTACGAGCAGTACTTC.

The chain is built from TRBV18 and TRBJ2-1; tentative D call: TRBD1 (6 bases). The length of the CDR3 is 17 residues. Between the trimmed V and J ends, which lost 3 bases and 4 bases, there was a span of 19 bases. Germline CDR1 and CDR2: KGHSH and LQKENI. The CDR3 sequence: CASSPPDREGLYNEQFF. CDR3 DNA sequence: TGTGCCAGCTCACCCCCGGACAGAGAGGGCCTTTACAATGAGCAGTTCTTC.

The chain employs TRBV14 and TRBJ2-6; D is perhaps TRBD2 (6 bases). CDR1 and CDR2 (germline): SGHDN, FVKESK. The CDR3 runs 19 residues. The V gene lost 2 bases and the J gene lost 0 bases, with 17 bases spanning the gap. This CDR3 reads CASSQNGLGRGSGANVLTF. CDR3 coding DNA: TGTGCCAGCAGCCAAAACGGGCTCGGGAGAGGCTCTGGGGCCAACGTCCTGACTTTC.

On this clone itself: In the same sample, other DNA sequences code for this CDR3. The J gene is TRBJ2-3, the V gene TRBV4-1; 11 positions match TRBD2. Germline assignment: CDR1 MGHRA and CDR2 YSYEKL. The V segment lost 0 bases and the J segment 4 bases; nucleotides outside the gene matches: 0. This CDR3 is built from 15 residues. The CDR3 region has the DNA TGCGCCAGCAGCCAAGAACTAGCGGGAGCAGATACGCAGTATTTT. Translating gives CASSQELAGADTQYF.

This chain links TRBV6-6 with TRBJ1-5; tentatively, D is TRBD1 (5 bases). The germline V gene has CDR1 MNHNY and CDR2 SVGAGI (reference sequence). Trimming took off 1 base at V and 6 bases at J, with 10 bases between the two ends. This CDR3 comprises 14 residues. In DNA form, the CDR3 reads TGTGCCAGCAGTTACTGGGGGGAGGGTCAGCCCCAGCATTTT. Protein: CASSYWGEGQPQHF.

The chain recombines TRBV2 with TRBJ2-7, with TRBD1 matching 8 bases. The CDR3 contains 16 residues. The J segment lost 0 bases and the V segment lost 8 bases, leaving 12 bases of the junction unmatched. Germline CDR1 SNHLY, CDR2 FYNNEI. The CDR3 DNA is TGTGCCAGCTTTCCCGAACGGACAGGGAGCTCCTACGAGCAGTACTTC. Amino acid sequence: CASFPERTGSSYEQYF.

The chain combines TRBV6-1 with TRBJ2-3; TRBD2 matches 10 bases. This CDR3 spans 16 amino acids. The germline CDR1 and CDR2 sequences are MNHNS and SASEGT. With 4 bases clipped from V and 2 bases from J, the junction kept 6 bases outside the gene matches. CDR3 protein: CASSAPLAGNTDTQYF. CDR3 nucleotides: TGTGCCAGCAGTGCTCCACTAGCGGGAAACACAGATACGCAGTATTTT.

V is TRBV2 and J is TRBJ2-5, with D possibly TRBD2 on 7 matching bases. The CDR3 extends over 12 amino acids. Looked up from germline, CDR1 is SNHLY and CDR2 is FYNNEI. V was clipped by 8 bases and J by 5 bases, with 12 bases between them. For the CDR3, the DNA is TGTGCCAGCGGGGGGGGCCCGGAGACCCAGTACTTC. This gives the protein CASGGGPETQYF.

The CDR3 coding sequence is TGTGCCAGCAGAATCGGGGGTTCCTACGAGCAGTACTTC. Encoded protein: CASRIGGSYEQYF. V usage is TRBV28 and J usage is TRBJ2-7, with D perhaps matching TRBD2 (6 bases). Germline V gene lookup returns CDR1 MDHEN and CDR2 SYDVKM. The CDR3 is 13 residues long. Trimming removed 6 bases at V and 1 base at J, with 10 bases between.

A word on this clone: The sample contains more than one DNA sequence encoding this CDR3. The chain carries TRBV19 and TRBJ2-3; TRBD2 is a possible D gene (6 bases). CDR3 length: 14 residues. Germline V gene lookup returns CDR1 LNHDA and CDR2 SQIVND (reference sequence). The ends were cut back, 3 bases at V and 0 bases at J, with 7 bases in the middle. The CDR3 bases are TGTGCCAGTAGTATTGGGGGGAGCACAGATACGCAGTATTTT. It translates to CASSIGGSTDTQYF. Full variable domain (outside the CDR3, taken from reference TRBV19 and TRBJ2-3): DGGITQSPKYLFRKEGQNVTLSCEQNLNHDAMYWYRQDPGQGLRLIYYSQIVNDFQKGDIAEGYSVSREKKESFPLTVTSAQKNPTAFYLCASSIGGSTDTQYFGPGTRLTVL.

The chain employs TRBV11-2 and TRBJ2-3; 11 nucleotides agree with TRBD2. Germline lookup yields CDR1 SGHAT and CDR2 FQNNGV. The trim removed 3 bases at V and 6 bases at J, leaving 5 bases unmatched. CDR3 length equals 15 residues. This CDR3 is CASSFALAGADTQYF. The CDR3 nucleotides are TGTGCCAGCAGCTTTGCACTAGCGGGAGCTGATACGCAGTATTTT.